The next 5 T cell receptor beta chains were all read from a single sample in a study of Ad26.COV2.S vaccination and SARS-CoV-2 variants. Stated treatment: some 19 received Ad26.COV2.S at low or high dose, single or two shots; several received placebo; per-sample allocation not given. Following the first vaccine or placebo injection, samples were taken on day 63. Clones were read by immunoSEQ multiplex PCR, and TCRdb kept only the in-frame ones, dropping some. The profile shows fewer than 400,000 clones, more than 85% of them singletons. The starting material was peripheral blood, obtained in a trial of Ad26.COV2.S vaccine versus placebo. The receptors were sampled from a person between 18 and 65 years old who received the Ad26.COV2.S COVID-19 vaccine or a placebo.

The V and J genes are TRBV7-9 and TRBJ2-7, with 7 bases aligning to TRBD1. CDR3 size: 14 residues. With 5 bases clipped from V and 2 bases from J, the junction kept 6 bases outside the gene matches. Germline CDR1 reads SEHNR; CDR2 reads FQNEAQ (reference sequence). The CDR3 DNA follows: TGTGCCAGCAGCCTGGGACAGAGTGCCTACGAGCAGTACTTC. It specifies CASSLGQSAYEQYF.

V and J are TRBV11-2 and TRBJ1-4; a weak D match, TRBD1 (5 bases). This CDR3 contains 16 residues. Trimming left V 0 bases short and J 4 bases short, with 12 bases between. The germline V gene has CDR1 SGHAT and CDR2 FQNNGV. The CDR3 DNA is TGTGCCAGCAGCTTAGATGGTCGGGGGGTTAATGAAAAACTGTTTTTT. Residues: CASSLDGRGVNEKLFF.

V gene TRBV5-8 combines with J gene TRBJ1-1; D is unresolved. Germline V gene data show CDR1 as SGHTS and CDR2 as YDEGEE. V was shortened by 2 bases and J by 1 base, with 9 bases between the two germline ends. There are 14 residues in the CDR3. CDR3 sequence reads: CASSFAGGNTEAFF. In DNA form, the CDR3 reads TGTGCCAGCAGCTTTGCAGGAGGGAACACTGAAGCTTTCTTT.

This rearrangement joins TRBV13 to TRBJ2-5; TRBD2 matches at 10 bases. V lost 5 bases, J lost 1 base, and 7 bases stayed unmatched. This CDR3 region has 16 residues. Germline values: CDR1 PRHDT, CDR2 FYEKMQ (reference sequence). The CDR3 region is CASSPKRGGSQETQYF. The CDR3, as DNA: TGTGCCAGCAGCCCTAAGCGGGGGGGTTCCCAAGAGACCCAGTACTTC.

This rearrangement joins TRBV19 to TRBJ2-5; a possible D gene is TRBD2 (5 bases). From germline, CDR1 is LNHDA and CDR2 SQIVND (reference sequence). V lost 5 bases to trimming and J lost 0 bases, with 16 bases between them. The CDR3 is 16 residues long. The CDR3 protein is CASSPRGWRDQETQYF. In nucleotides, the CDR3 is TGTGCCAGTAGTCCTCGCGGCTGGCGGGACCAAGAGACCCAGTACTTC.